This paragraph reports one T cell receptor (beta chain). This sample was taken from a study of lymphopenia after photon versus proton radiotherapy. The protocol was immunoSEQ multiplex PCR, while the TCRdb copy is restricted to in-frame clones and leaves out a portion. The sample has some 30,000 clones, about 87% seen once. V trimming: 2 bases; J trimming: 1 base; junction bases outside the gene matches: 5. The CDR3 totals 17 residues. Germline CDR1 and CDR2: SGHDN and FVKESK. Sequences were derived from peripheral blood, sampled from a patient treated with proton-based radiotherapy. This receptor was obtained from a woman aged 60-75 years with cholangiocarcinoma. Some clones in this sample may be carry-over from other donors' samples. The rearrangement links TRBV14 to TRBJ2-6; 7 positions agree with TRBD1. The CDR3 here is CASSQLTGKSGANVLTF. For the CDR3, the DNA is TGTGCCAGCAGCCAACTGACAGGGAAGTCTGGGGCCAACGTCCTGACTTTC.